The clone carrying this TCR beta chain occurred once. The second PCR ran about 6 to 12 cycles with a sample-barcoded 5' primer and J-beta primers. MiXCR was run by TCRdb on the 5' RACE reads, yielding one entry per CDR3 protein. Found here are roughly 800,000 distinct CDR3 sequences, roughly 50% of them singletons; the top ten hold around 40%. The CDR3 contains 14 residues. Germline trimming cut 1 base from V and 8 bases from J; bases unmatched to any gene: 4. The data belong to a study of blood T cells in healthy people across ages. This TCR was sampled from an elderly man in good health. Source material: blood. This chain uses TRBV12-3 or TRBV12-4 with TRBJ2-1, with TRBD1 matching over 8 bases. This chain's CDR3 is CASSLDRGLDEQFF. The CDR3 bases are TGTGCCAGCAGTTTAGACAGGGGGTTGGATGAGCAGTTCTTC.